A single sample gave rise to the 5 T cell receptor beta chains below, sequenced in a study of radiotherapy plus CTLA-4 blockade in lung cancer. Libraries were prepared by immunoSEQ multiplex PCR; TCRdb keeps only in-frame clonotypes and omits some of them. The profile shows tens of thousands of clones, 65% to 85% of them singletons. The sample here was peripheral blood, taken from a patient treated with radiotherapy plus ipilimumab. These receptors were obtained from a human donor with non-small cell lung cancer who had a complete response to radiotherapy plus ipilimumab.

The CDR3: CASSQQDISNQPQHF. The CDR3 region has the DNA TGTGCCAGCAGTCAACAGGATATTAGCAATCAGCCCCAGCATTTT. The chain uses TRBV2 and TRBJ1-5, with D perhaps TRBD1 (5 bases). CDR1 and CDR2 (germline): SNHLY, FYNNEI. The CDR3 runs 15 residues. V lost 5 bases and J 0 bases, leaving 11 bases between the germline ends.

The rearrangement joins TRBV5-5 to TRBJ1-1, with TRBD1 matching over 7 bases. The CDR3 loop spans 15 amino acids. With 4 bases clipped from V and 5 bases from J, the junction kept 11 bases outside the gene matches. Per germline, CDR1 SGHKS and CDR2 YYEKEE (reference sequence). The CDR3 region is CASSHPRGANTEAFF. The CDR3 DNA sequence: TGTGCCAGCAGCCACCCCAGGGGGGCGAATACTGAAGCTTTCTTT.

The CDR3 spells CAIRAQGSSYNEQFF. In nucleotides, the CDR3 is TGTGCCATCAGGGCCCAGGGGAGCTCCTACAATGAGCAGTTCTTC. This chain uses TRBV10-3 with TRBJ2-1; D is possibly TRBD1 (6 bases). Per germline, CDR1 ENHRY and CDR2 SYGVKD. V shed 6 bases and J shed 0 bases, with 12 bases lying between them. The CDR3 spans 15 residues.

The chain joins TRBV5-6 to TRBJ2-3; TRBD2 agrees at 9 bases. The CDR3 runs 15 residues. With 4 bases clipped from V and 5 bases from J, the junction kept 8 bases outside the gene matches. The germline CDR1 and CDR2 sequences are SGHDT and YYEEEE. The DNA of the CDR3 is TGTGCCAGCAGCCGGCGGGAGGGAGGGAAAGATACGCAGTATTTT. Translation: CASSRREGGKDTQYF.

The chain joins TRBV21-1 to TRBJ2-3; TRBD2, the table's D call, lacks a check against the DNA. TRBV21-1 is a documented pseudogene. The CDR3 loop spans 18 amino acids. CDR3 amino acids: CASSKESRERGDTDTQYF. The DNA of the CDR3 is TGTGCCAGCAGCAAAGAAAGCCGTGAGCGGGGGGACACAGATACGCAGTATTTT.